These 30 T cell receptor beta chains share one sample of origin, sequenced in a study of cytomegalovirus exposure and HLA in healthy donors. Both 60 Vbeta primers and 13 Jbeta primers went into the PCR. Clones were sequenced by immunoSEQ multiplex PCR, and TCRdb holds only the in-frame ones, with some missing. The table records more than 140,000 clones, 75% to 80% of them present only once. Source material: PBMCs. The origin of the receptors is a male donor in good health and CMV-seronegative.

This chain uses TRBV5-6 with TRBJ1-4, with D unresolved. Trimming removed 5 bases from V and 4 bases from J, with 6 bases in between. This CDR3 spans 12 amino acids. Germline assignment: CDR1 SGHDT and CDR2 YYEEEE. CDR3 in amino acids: CASSRVNEKLFF. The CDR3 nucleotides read TGTGCCAGCAGTCGGGTTAATGAAAAACTGTTTTTT.

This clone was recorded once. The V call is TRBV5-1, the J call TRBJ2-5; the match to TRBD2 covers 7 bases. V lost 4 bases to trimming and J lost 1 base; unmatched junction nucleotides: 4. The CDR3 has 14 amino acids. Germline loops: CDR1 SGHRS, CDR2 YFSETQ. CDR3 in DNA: TGCGCCAGCAGCCTCCGCGGGGGCCAAGAGACCCAGTACTTC. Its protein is CASSLRGGQETQYF.

CDR3 coding DNA: TGTGCCAGCAGCCACGAGATGAGGACAGGGGACGAGCAGTTCTTC. Protein product: CASSHEMRTGDEQFF. The gene calls are TRBV6-6 and TRBJ2-1; 9 bases are a match to TRBD1. The junction had 13 bases not matched to a gene; V was cut back by 6 bases and J by 10 bases. The CDR3 has 15 residues. Germline V lookup: CDR1 MNHNY, CDR2 SVGAGI (reference sequence).

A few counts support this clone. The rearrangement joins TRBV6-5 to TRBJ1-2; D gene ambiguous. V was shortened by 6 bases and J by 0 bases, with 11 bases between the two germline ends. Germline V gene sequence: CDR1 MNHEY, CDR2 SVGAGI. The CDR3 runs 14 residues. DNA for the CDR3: TGTGCCAGCAGCCGGGGAATAGCTAACTATGGCTACACCTTC. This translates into CASSRGIANYGYTF.

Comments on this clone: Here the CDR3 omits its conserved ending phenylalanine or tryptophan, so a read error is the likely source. The CDR3 bases are TGTGCCAGCAGCTTAGCGACTGCGGCTGAAGCTTTCCTT. Protein product: CASSLATAAEAFL. This chain connects TRBV7-2 to TRBJ1-1, with unresolved D. Germline values: CDR1 SGHTA, CDR2 FQGNSA. The CDR3 totals 13 residues. The ends were cut back, 0 bases at V and 6 bases at J, with 8 bases in the middle.

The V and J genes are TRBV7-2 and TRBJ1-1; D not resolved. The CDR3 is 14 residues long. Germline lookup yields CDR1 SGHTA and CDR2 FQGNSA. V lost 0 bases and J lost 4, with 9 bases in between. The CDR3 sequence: CASSLARSVTEAFF. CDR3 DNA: TGTGCCAGCAGCTTAGCGAGGTCAGTCACTGAAGCTTTCTTT.

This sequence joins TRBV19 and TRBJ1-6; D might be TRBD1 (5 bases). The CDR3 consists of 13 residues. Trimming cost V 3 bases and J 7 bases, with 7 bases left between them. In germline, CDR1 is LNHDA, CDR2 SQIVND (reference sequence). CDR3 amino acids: CASSIPGNSPLHF. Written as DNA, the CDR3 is TGTGCCAGTAGTATCCCAGGGAATTCACCCCTCCACTTT.

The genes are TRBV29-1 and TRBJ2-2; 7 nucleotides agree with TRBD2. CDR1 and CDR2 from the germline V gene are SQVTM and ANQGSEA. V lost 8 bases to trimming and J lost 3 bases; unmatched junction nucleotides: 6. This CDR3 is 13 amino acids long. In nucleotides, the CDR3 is TGCAGCTCCTTCCTAGCGGACACCGGGGAGCTGTTTTTT. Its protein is CSSFLADTGELFF.

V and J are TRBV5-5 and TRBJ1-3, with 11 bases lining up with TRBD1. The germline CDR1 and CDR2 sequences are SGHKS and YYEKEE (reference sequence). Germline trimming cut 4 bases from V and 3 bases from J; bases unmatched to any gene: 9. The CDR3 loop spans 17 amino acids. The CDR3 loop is CASSDGTGGSYGNTIYF. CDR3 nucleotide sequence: TGTGCCAGCAGCGACGGGACAGGGGGTTCGTATGGAAACACCATATATTTT.

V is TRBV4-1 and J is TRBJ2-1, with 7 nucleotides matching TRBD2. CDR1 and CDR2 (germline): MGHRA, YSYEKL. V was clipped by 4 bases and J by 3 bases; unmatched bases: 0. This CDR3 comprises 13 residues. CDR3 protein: CASSRDYYNEQFF. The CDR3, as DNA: TGCGCCAGCAGCCGGGACTACTACAATGAGCAGTTCTTC.

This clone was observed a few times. CDR3 DNA sequence: TGTGCCAGCAGCTTCAGACAGAGAATGGCCAAAAACATTCAGTACTTC. Residues: CASSFRQRMAKNIQYF. This chain connects TRBV5-6 to TRBJ2-4, with TRBD1 as a possible D gene (5 bases). Germline-derived CDR1 and CDR2 are SGHDT and YYEEEE. There are 16 residues in the CDR3. V was pared by 2 bases and J by 1 base, with 13 bases between.

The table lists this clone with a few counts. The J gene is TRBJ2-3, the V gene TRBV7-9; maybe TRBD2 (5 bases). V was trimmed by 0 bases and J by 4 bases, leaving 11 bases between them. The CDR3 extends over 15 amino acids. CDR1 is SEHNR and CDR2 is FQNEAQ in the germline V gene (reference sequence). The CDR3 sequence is CASSLALSRADTQYF. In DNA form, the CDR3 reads TGTGCCAGCAGCTTAGCGCTCTCGAGGGCAGATACGCAGTATTTT.

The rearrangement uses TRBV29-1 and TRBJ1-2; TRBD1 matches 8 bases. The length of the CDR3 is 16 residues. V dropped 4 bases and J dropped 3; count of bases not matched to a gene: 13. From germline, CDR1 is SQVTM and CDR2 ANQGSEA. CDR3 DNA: TGCAGCGTTGGACAGGGGACGAACATTTGGTACTATGGCTACACCTTC. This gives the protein CSVGQGTNIWYYGYTF.

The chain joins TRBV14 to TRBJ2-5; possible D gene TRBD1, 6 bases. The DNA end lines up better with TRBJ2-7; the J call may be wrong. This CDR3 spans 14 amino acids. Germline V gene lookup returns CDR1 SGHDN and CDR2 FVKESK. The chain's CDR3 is CASSQPGQFNEQYF. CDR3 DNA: TGTGCCAGCAGCCAACCAGGACAGTTCAACGAGCAGTACTTC.

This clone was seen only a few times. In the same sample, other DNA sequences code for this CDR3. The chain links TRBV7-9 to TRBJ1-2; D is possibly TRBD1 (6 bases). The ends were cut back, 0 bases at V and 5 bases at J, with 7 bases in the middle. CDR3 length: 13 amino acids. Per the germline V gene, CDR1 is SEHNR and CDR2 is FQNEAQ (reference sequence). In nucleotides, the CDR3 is TGTGCCAGCAGCTTAGCAGGGGGTTATGGCTACACCTTC. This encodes CASSLAGGYGYTF.

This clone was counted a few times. CDR3 nucleotide sequence: TGCACCAGCAGCTACCCGGGACTAGCGGGAGGGGGGAACATTCAGTACTTC. It is translated as CTSSYPGLAGGGNIQYF. The genes are TRBV1 and TRBJ2-4; the table assigns TRBD2, which was not confirmed against the DNA. TRBV1 is classified as a pseudogene. There are 17 residues in the CDR3.

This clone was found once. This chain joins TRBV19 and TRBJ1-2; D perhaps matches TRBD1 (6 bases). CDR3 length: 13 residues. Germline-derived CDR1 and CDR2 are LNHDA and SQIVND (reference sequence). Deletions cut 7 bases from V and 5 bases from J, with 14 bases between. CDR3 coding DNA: TGTGCCAGTATCCCACAGGGAAAATATGGCTACACCTTC. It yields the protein CASIPQGKYGYTF.

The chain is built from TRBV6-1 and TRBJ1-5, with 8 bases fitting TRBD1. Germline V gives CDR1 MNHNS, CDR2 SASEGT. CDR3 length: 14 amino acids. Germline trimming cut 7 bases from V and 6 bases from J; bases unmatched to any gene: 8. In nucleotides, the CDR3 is TGTGCCAGCAACCTGGACAGGGACGGTCAGCCCCAGCATTTT. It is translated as CASNLDRDGQPQHF.

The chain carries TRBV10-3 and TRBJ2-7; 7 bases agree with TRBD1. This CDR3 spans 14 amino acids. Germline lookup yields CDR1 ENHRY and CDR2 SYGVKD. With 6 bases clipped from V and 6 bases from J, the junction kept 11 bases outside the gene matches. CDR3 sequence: CAISVDRDRGEQYF. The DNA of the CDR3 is TGTGCCATCAGCGTCGACAGGGACAGAGGCGAGCAGTACTTC.

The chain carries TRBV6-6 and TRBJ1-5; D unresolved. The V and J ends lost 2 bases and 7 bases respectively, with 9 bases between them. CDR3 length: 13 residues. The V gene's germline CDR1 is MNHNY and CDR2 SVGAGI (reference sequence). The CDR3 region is CASSYDSGQPQHF. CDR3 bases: TGTGCCAGCAGTTACGACTCCGGCCAGCCCCAGCATTTT.

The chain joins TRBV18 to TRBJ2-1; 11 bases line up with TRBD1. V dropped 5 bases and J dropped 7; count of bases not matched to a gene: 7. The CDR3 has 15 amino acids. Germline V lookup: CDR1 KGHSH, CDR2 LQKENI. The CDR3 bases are TGTGCCAGCTCAGCTTACCGGGACAGGGGGAATGAGCAGTTCTTC. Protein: CASSAYRDRGNEQFF.

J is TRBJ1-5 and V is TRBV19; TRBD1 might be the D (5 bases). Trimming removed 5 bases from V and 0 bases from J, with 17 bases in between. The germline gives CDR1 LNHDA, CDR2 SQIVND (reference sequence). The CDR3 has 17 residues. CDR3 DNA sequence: TGTGCCAGTAGTGGGCAGGGAACCATCTATAGCAATCAGCCCCAGCATTTT. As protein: CASSGQGTIYSNQPQHF. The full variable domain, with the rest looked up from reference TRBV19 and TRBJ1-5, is DGGITQSPKYLFRKEGQNVTLSCEQNLNHDAMYWYRQDPGQGLRLIYYSQIVNDFQKGDIAEGYSVSREKKESFPLTVTSAQKNPTAFYLCASSGQGTIYSNQPQHFGDGTRLSIL.

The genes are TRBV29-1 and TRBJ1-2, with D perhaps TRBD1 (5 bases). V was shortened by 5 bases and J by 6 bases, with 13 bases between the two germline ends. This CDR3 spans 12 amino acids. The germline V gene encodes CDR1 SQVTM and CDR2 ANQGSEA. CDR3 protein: CSVLNRRHGYTF. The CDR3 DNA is TGCAGCGTTTTAAACAGGCGACATGGCTACACCTTC. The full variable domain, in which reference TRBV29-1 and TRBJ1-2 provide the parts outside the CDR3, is SAVISQKPSRDICQRGTSLTIQCQVDSQVTMMFWYRQQPGQSLTLIATANQGSEATYESGFVIDKFPISRPNLTFSTLTVSNMSPEDSSIYLCSVLNRRHGYTFGSGTRLTVV.

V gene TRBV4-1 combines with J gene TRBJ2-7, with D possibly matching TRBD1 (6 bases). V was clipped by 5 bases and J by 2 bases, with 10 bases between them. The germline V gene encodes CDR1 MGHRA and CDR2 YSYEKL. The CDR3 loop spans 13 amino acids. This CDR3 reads CASSGGRPYEQYF. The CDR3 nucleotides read TGCGCCAGCAGCGGGGGCAGGCCCTACGAGCAGTACTTC.

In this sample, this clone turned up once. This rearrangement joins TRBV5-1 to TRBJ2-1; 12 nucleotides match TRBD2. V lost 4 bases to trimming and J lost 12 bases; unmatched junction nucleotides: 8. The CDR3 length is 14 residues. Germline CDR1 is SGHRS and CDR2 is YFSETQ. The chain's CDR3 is CASSTRLAGVGQFF. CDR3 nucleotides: TGCGCCAGCAGCACCCGACTAGCGGGAGTAGGGCAGTTCTTC. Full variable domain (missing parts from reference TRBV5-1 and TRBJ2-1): KAGVTQTPRYLIKTRGQQVTLSCSPISGHRSVSWYQQTPGQGLQFLFEYFSETQRNKGNFPGRFSGRQFSNSRSEMNVSTLELGDSALYLCASSTRLAGVGQFFGPGTRLTVL.

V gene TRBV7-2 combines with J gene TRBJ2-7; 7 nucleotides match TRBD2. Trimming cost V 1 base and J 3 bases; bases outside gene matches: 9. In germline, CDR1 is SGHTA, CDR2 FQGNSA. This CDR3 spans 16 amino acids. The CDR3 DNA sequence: TGTGCCAGCAGCTTAGGGGGCTGGACTAGTAGCTACGAGCAGTACTTC. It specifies CASSLGGWTSSYEQYF.

This CDR3 is CASSSPGGFTEAFF. CDR3 DNA sequence: TGTGCCAGCAGTAGCCCGGGGGGTTTCACTGAAGCTTTCTTT. This chain links TRBV6-6 with TRBJ1-1; D may be TRBD1 (5 bases). The CDR3 loop spans 14 amino acids. The V and J ends lost 5 bases and 4 bases respectively, with 14 bases between them. Germline CDR1 MNHNY, CDR2 SVGAGI (reference sequence).

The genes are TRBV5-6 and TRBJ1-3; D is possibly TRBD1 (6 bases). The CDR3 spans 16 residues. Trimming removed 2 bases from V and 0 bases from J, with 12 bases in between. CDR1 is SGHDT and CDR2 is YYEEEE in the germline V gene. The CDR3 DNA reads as TGTGCCAGCAGCTTCTACAGGGCCCCCTCTGGAAACACCATATATTTT. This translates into CASSFYRAPSGNTIYF.

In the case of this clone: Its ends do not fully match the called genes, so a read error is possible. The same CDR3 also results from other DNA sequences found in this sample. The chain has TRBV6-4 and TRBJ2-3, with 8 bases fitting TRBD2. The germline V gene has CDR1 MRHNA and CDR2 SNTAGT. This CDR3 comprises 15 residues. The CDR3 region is CASSDSGSGGDTQYF. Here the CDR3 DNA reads TGTGCCAGCAGCGACTCGGGAAGCGGGGGAGATACGCAGTATTTT.

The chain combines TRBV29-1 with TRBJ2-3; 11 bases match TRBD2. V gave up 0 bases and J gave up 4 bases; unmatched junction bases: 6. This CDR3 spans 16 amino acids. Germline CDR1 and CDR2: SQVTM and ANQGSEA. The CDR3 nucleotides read TGCAGCGTTGAAGATCAACTAGCGGGAGTGCCAGATACGCAGTATTTT. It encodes CSVEDQLAGVPDTQYF.